This T cell receptor beta chain was observed in a study of shared clonotypes between healthy human individuals. V was pared by 0 bases and J by 1 base, with 6 bases between. This CDR3 spans 14 amino acids. CDR1 and CDR2 from the germline V gene are SGHNT and YYREEE (reference sequence). Only in-frame clones appear in the TCRdb table, and some are missing; sequencing was by immunoSEQ multiplex PCR. The sample shows roughly 2.2 million clones, about 90% of them seen only once. This sequence was found in a man between 18 and 35 years old in good health. Some clones in this sample may be carry-over from other donors' samples. V and J are TRBV5-4 and TRBJ2-3; D is tentatively TRBD1 or TRBD2 (5 bases each). The sequenced sample consisted of naive CD4+ T cells from PBMCs. Indicated subset: CD45RA+ positively selected. CDR3 region: CASSLVGRTDTQYF. The CDR3 DNA follows: TGTGCCAGCAGCTTGGTGGGACGCACAGATACGCAGTATTTT.